Listed here are 23 T cell receptor beta chains from one sample, sequenced in a study of T cells in Graves' hyperthyroidism and ophthalmopathy. TCR beta CDR3 regions were amplified from RNA transcripts. When the TCR CDR3 underwent first-round RT-PCR, the HTBI primer set was used. TCRdb re-called the multiplex PCR reads through MiXCR, storing one row per CDR3 protein. The sample lists 350,000 to 400,000 distinct CDR3 sequences; about 18% were seen once. Material for sequencing was blood. These receptors were taken from a woman in her late teens or twenties with Graves' hyperthyroidism.

This clonotype was counted many times. V is TRBV20-1 and J is TRBJ2-7; 8 bases match TRBD2. In germline, CDR1 is DFQATT, CDR2 SNEGSKA (reference sequence). This CDR3 region has 14 residues. V shed 3 bases, J shed 2 bases, and the junction held 6 bases outside the gene matches. The DNA of the CDR3 is TGCAGTGCTAGCGGGGGGGCCTCAGCCTACGAGCAGTACTTC. Residues: CSASGGASAYEQYF.

This clonotype occurred many times. This chain joins TRBV6-1 and TRBJ2-5, with D perhaps TRBD1 (6 bases). Germline V gene data show CDR1 as MNHNS and CDR2 as SASEGT. The ends were cut back, 0 bases at V and 5 bases at J, with 13 bases in the middle. The CDR3 length is 15 residues. DNA of the CDR3: TGTGCCAGCAGTGAAGCCCGGACAGAGGATGAGACCCAGTACTTC. This gives the protein CASSEARTEDETQYF.

This clonotype was seen only once. The genes are TRBV6-5 and TRBJ2-7; D is uncertain. Trimming took 2 bases from V and 2 from J, leaving 7 bases between them. CDR1 and CDR2 (germline): MNHEY, SVGAGI. The CDR3 runs to 13 residues. The CDR3 here is CASSYGYPYEQYF. CDR3 DNA: TGTGCCAGCAGTTACGGCTATCCCTACGAGCAGTACTTC.

In its sample, this clonotype was seen many times. The chain recombines TRBV12-3 or TRBV12-4 with TRBJ2-5, with 7 bases matching TRBD1. The length of the CDR3 is 14 residues. The junction had 7 bases not matched to a gene; V was cut back by 6 bases and J by 3 bases. CDR3 loop: CASSPGQFKETQYF. CDR3 sequence (DNA): TGTGCCAGCAGCCCGGGACAGTTTAAAGAGACCCAGTACTTC.

This clonotype was found many times. V is TRBV28 and J is TRBJ1-1, with 7 nucleotides matching TRBD1. This CDR3 comprises 14 residues. The V gene's germline CDR1 is MDHEN and CDR2 SYDVKM. The V and J ends lost 6 bases and 1 base, in that order; junction bases with no gene match: 5. CDR3 nucleotides: TGTGCCAGCAGGAGACAGGGATCGAACACTGAAGCTTTCTTT. It codes for CASRRQGSNTEAFF.

The chain couples TRBV4-1 to TRBJ1-1; 8 bases agree with TRBD1. Trimming cost V 0 bases and J 4 bases; bases outside gene matches: 4. The CDR3 length is 15 residues. Germline assignment: CDR1 MGHRA and CDR2 YSYEKL. This CDR3 is CASSQDAQGGTEAFF. CDR3 coding DNA: TGCGCCAGCAGCCAAGATGCACAGGGGGGCACTGAAGCTTTCTTT.

V usage is TRBV2 and J usage is TRBJ1-5; perhaps TRBD1 as D (5 bases). V was cut by 7 bases and J by 0 bases, with 13 bases left in between. The germline V gene encodes CDR1 SNHLY and CDR2 FYNNEI. This CDR3 is 15 amino acids long. The DNA for the CDR3 is TGTGCCAGCATGTTAGACAGATATAGCAATCAGCCCCAGCATTTT. Protein sequence: CASMLDRYSNQPQHF.

This clonotype was recorded at least ten times. The V call is TRBV12-3 or TRBV12-4, the J call TRBJ1-5; weak D call: TRBD1 (5 bases). V was cut by 4 bases and J by 0 bases, with 13 bases left in between. This CDR3 has 16 amino acids. The CDR3, as DNA: TGTGCCAGCAGTTGGTCCACAGGCTTTAGCAATCAGCCCCAGCATTTT. This encodes CASSWSTGFSNQPQHF.

This clonotype was seen ten or more times. The chain joins TRBV28 to TRBJ1-2; TRBD1 matches at 7 bases. V gave up 1 base and J gave up 6 bases; unmatched junction bases: 8. CDR1 and CDR2 (germline): MDHEN, SYDVKM. The CDR3 totals 15 residues. The CDR3 loop reads CASSLSWGQRNGYTF. The CDR3 DNA follows: TGTGCCAGCAGTTTATCGTGGGGACAGAGGAATGGCTACACCTTC.

In this sample, this clonotype turned up many times. The chain recombines TRBV3-1 with TRBJ1-1; D might be TRBD1 (6 bases). The CDR3 loop spans 14 amino acids. Germline CDR1 is LGHDT and CDR2 is YNNKEL (reference sequence). Trimming removed 3 bases at V and 4 bases at J, with 12 bases between. CDR3 in amino acids: CASSHLQGGTEAFF. DNA for the CDR3: TGTGCCAGCAGCCACCTACAGGGTGGCACTGAAGCTTTCTTT. The full variable domain, rest sourced from reference TRBV3-1 and TRBJ1-1, is DTAVSQTPKYLVTQMGNDKSIKCEQNLGHDTMYWYKQDSKKFLKIMFSYNNKELIINETVPNRFSPKSPDKAHLNLHINSLELGDSAVYFCASSHLQGGTEAFFGQGTRLTVV.

This clonotype was recorded a few times. The CDR3 is CASSIVGGATNEKLFF. As DNA, the CDR3 is TGTGCCAGTAGTATAGTAGGGGGCGCAACTAATGAAAAACTGTTTTTT. This chain links TRBV19 with TRBJ1-4; 7 bases are shared with TRBD1. Germline V gene data show CDR1 as LNHDA and CDR2 as SQIVND (reference sequence). The CDR3 totals 16 residues. The V gene end was trimmed by 1 base and the J gene end by 0 bases; junction bases not matched to a gene: 2.

This clonotype was picked up many times. This chain links TRBV11-2 with TRBJ1-1; D may be TRBD1 (5 bases). The CDR3 has 13 residues. Per germline, CDR1 SGHAT and CDR2 FQNNGV. V was shortened by 5 bases and J by 7 bases, with 14 bases between the two germline ends. Written as DNA, the CDR3 is TGTGCCAGCAGCCAGAGGGGTGATAATGAAGCTTTCTTT. This translates into CASSQRGDNEAFF.

The sample holds a few counts of this clonotype. This chain connects TRBV3-1 to TRBJ2-7; D might be TRBD1 (6 bases). Trimming took 0 bases from V and 3 from J, leaving 12 bases between them. Germline assignment: CDR1 LGHDT and CDR2 YNNKEL (reference sequence). The CDR3 loop spans 15 amino acids. CDR3 DNA: TGTGCCAGCAGCCAAGATTTCGGGACACTCTACGAGCAGTACTTC. It yields the protein CASSQDFGTLYEQYF.

This clonotype was picked up many times. V gene TRBV6-2 or TRBV6-3 combines with J gene TRBJ1-2; D may be TRBD1 (5 bases). V was pared by 7 bases and J by 4 bases, with 25 bases between. Germline V CDR1 and CDR2: MNHEY, SVGEGT. The CDR3 has 17 residues. CDR3 bases: TGTGCCAGCAACCAAGAAACCTGGGACGCTTCCCGCTATGGCTACACCTTC. Its protein is CASNQETWDASRYGYTF.

This clonotype was picked up many times. The chain employs TRBV7-9 and TRBJ2-7; D is unresolved. The CDR3 sequence is 14 residues long. The V and J ends lost 5 bases and 1 base respectively, with 12 bases between them. Germline V gene data show CDR1 as SEHNR and CDR2 as FQNEAQ (reference sequence). The CDR3 protein is CASSPVGRSYEQYF. The CDR3 DNA reads TGTGCCAGCAGCCCGGTTGGCCGGTCCTACGAGCAGTACTTC.

This clonotype appeared many times. The chain has TRBV5-1 and TRBJ1-1, with TRBD1 identical over 7 bases. This CDR3 is built from 15 residues. Germline V CDR1 and CDR2: SGHRS, YFSETQ. Trimming at V came to 4 bases and at J to 5 bases, leaving 11 bases not matched to a gene. The CDR3 region is CASSPAPTGRTEAFF. Here the CDR3 DNA reads TGCGCCAGCAGCCCTGCCCCGACAGGGAGGACTGAAGCTTTCTTT.

The J gene is TRBJ2-7, the V gene TRBV28; 14 bases line up with TRBD2. Trimming cost V 5 bases and J 6 bases; bases outside gene matches: 9. This CDR3 spans 16 amino acids. Germline V lookup: CDR1 MDHEN, CDR2 SYDVKM. The CDR3 DNA reads as TGTGCCAGCAGTACCTGGGGACTAGCGGGAGAGGGCGAGCAGTACTTC. Translating gives CASSTWGLAGEGEQYF.

The chain uses TRBV24-1 and TRBJ2-5; the D call may be TRBD1 or TRBD2 (5 bases each). V was pared by 9 bases and J by 0 bases, with 10 bases between. The germline V gene has CDR1 KGHDR and CDR2 SFDVKD. The CDR3 consists of 13 residues. CDR3 sequence reads: CATSRGHQETQYF. CDR3 sequence (DNA): TGTGCCACCTCACGGGGCCACCAAGAGACCCAGTACTTC.

This clonotype was seen repeatedly, ten times or more. The rearrangement links TRBV28 to TRBJ1-1; D call uncertain. CDR3 size: 14 residues. V was trimmed by 3 bases and J by 0 bases, leaving 8 bases between them. Germline V gives CDR1 MDHEN, CDR2 SYDVKM. The CDR3 loop is CASSFVKLNTEAFF. The CDR3 region has the DNA TGTGCCAGCAGTTTTGTTAAACTGAACACTGAAGCTTTCTTT.

This clonotype was recorded at least ten times. This rearrangement joins TRBV4-1 to TRBJ2-5; D could derive from TRBD1 or TRBD2 (6 bases each). Germline V gene data show CDR1 as MGHRA and CDR2 as YSYEKL. Deletions cut 1 base from V and 10 bases from J, with 19 bases between. This CDR3 region has 15 residues. Here the CDR3 DNA reads TGCGCCAGCAGCCAAGGCCAGGGGCCCCTCGGGGGCCAGTACTTC. Encoded protein: CASSQGQGPLGGQYF.

This clonotype was found many times. The V and J genes are TRBV2 and TRBJ1-2, with 7 nucleotides matching TRBD1. CDR3 size: 12 residues. Germline CDR1 is SNHLY and CDR2 is FYNNEI. V lost 8 bases and J lost 6; bases outside the gene matches: 6. The CDR3 coding sequence is TGTGCCAGCCCAAGGACAGGAGATGGCTACACCTTC. Its translation: CASPRTGDGYTF.

The sample holds many counts of this clonotype. CDR3 protein: CASSVGGLGGVEAFF. The CDR3 nucleotides read TGTGCCAGCAGCGTAGGAGGGCTTGGGGGGGTTGAAGCTTTCTTT. V gene TRBV9 combines with J gene TRBJ1-1; weak D call: TRBD1 (5 bases). With 0 bases removed from V and 7 bases from J, the gap between germline ends came to 16 bases. CDR1 is SGDLS and CDR2 is YYNGEE in the germline V gene. The length of the CDR3 is 15 residues.

This clonotype has only a few counts. This chain joins TRBV9 and TRBJ1-2, with D possibly being TRBD1 (5 bases). The V gene lost 4 bases and the J gene lost 8 bases, with 18 bases spanning the gap. Germline V CDR1 and CDR2: SGDLS, YYNGEE. The CDR3 spans 14 residues. DNA of the CDR3: TGTGCCAGCAGCCTCGGCGCCGGGGGTAGGGGCTACACCTTC. Translated: CASSLGAGGRGYTF.